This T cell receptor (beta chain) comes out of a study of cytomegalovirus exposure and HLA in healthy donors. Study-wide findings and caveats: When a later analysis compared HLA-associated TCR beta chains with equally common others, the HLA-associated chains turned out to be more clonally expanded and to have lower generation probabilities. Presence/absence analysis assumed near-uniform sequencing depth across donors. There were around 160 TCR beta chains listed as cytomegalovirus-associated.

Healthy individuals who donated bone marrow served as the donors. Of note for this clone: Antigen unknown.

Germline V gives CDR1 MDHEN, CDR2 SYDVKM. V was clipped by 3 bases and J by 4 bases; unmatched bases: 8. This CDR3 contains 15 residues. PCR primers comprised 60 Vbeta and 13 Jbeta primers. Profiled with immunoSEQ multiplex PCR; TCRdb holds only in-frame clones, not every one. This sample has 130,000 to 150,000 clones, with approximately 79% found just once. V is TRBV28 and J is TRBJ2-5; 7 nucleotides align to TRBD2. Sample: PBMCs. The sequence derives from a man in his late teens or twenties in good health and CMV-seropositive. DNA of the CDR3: TGTGCCAGCAGTTTGGGAGGGCTTGGTGTAGAGACCCAGTACTTC. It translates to CASSLGGLGVETQYF.